The clone carrying this T cell receptor (beta chain) was detected only a few times. The target antigen is unknown. This sample is drawn from a study of vaccination and CD4 T cells after COVID-19. Study findings and constraints: In convalescent patients, a median roughly 90% of post-vaccine SARS-CoV-2-reactive clones appeared only after vaccination.

The CDR3 is 16 residues long. The ends were cut back, 5 bases at V and 2 bases at J, with 16 bases in the middle. CDR1 and CDR2 from the germline V gene are MNHNS and SASEGT. Sequence data for DNA of cultured CD4+ T cells were generated by the Oncomine TCR Beta short-read assay. TCRdb reprocessed the PCR reads via MiXCR and lists one record per CDR3 protein. The data show roughly 10,000 distinct CDR3 sequences, with roughly 31% seen just once and approximately 15% held by the top ten. Treatment specified: approximately 10-day PBMC culture with coronavirus spike peptide pools or control peptides (ViraFEST assay).

The TCR comes from a human donor who had recovered from COVID-19. V usage is TRBV6-1 and J usage is TRBJ2-1; the D gene could be TRBD1 or TRBD2 (5 bases each). Sample: CD4+ T cells from blood, cultured in vitro, taken after SARS-CoV-2 vaccination. The DNA of the CDR3 is TGTGCCAGCAGTCTCGGGACGACAGTCGCCTACAATGAGCAGTTCTTC. It specifies CASSLGTTVAYNEQFF.